These 8 T cell receptor beta chains were sequenced from one sample in a study of OX40 agonist ivuxolimab in advanced cancers. Sequenced by immunoSEQ multiplex PCR; TCRdb stores in-frame clones only, minus some. The sample holds approximately 90,000 clones; 87% are singletons and the top ten take approximately 1.5%. Sequences were derived from CD4+ or CD8+ T cells sorted from blood, sampled in a trial of the OX40 agonist ivuxolimab. These receptors originate from an adult with an advanced solid tumor such as melanoma, head and neck, liver or kidney cancer.

The chain uses TRBV4-1 and TRBJ1-3, with D uncertain. Trimming left V 0 bases short and J 2 bases short, with 2 bases between. The CDR3 extends over 13 amino acids. The germline V gene has CDR1 MGHRA and CDR2 YSYEKL. The CDR3 spells CASSQDAGNTIYF. For the CDR3, the DNA is TGCGCCAGCAGCCAAGACGCTGGAAACACCATATATTTT.

This clone was observed a single time. The DNA of the CDR3 is TGTGCCAGCAGCGTGGATCATGGGGATACGCAGTATTTT. Translating gives CASSVDHGDTQYF. The chain joins TRBV7-3 to TRBJ2-3; D gene unclear. Germline V gene sequence: CDR1 SGHTA, CDR2 FQGTGA. This CDR3 has 13 residues. Trimming pared 5 bases from V and 6 bases from J, leaving 12 bases between.

The rearrangement uses TRBV12-5 and TRBJ1-1, with unresolved D. CDR3 length: 13 residues. Per the germline V gene, CDR1 is LGHNT and CDR2 is FRNRAP. V lost 8 bases to trimming and J lost 2 bases, with 12 bases between them. The CDR3 region is CASLRALNTEAFF. CDR3 nucleotide sequence: TGTGCTAGTTTGAGGGCCCTAAACACTGAAGCTTTCTTT.

The chain has TRBV4-1 and TRBJ2-1; 11 bases fit TRBD1. Germline V gives CDR1 MGHRA, CDR2 YSYEKL. This CDR3 is built from 18 residues. J gave up 4 bases and V 1 base, and 9 bases lay outside the gene matches. The CDR3, as DNA: TGCGCCAGCAGCCAAGTCCTCCCCGGGACAGGGGGATACAATGAGCAGTTCTTC. This sequence encodes CASSQVLPGTGGYNEQFF.

This chain uses TRBV6-5 with TRBJ2-6; D call uncertain. Per the germline V gene, CDR1 is MNHEY and CDR2 is SVGAGI. Between the trimmed V and J ends, which lost 4 bases and 5 bases, there was a span of 12 bases. This CDR3 is 15 amino acids long. For the CDR3, the DNA is TGTGCCAGCAGTTCCAGGTCCACACGGGCCAACGTCCTGACTTTC. It encodes CASSSRSTRANVLTF.

This rearrangement joins TRBV6-6 to TRBJ2-1; D uncertain. Germline assignment: CDR1 MNHNY and CDR2 SVGAGI (reference sequence). V lost 0 bases, J lost 4 bases, and 7 bases lay in between. The CDR3 sequence is 14 residues long. For the CDR3, the DNA is TGTGCCAGCAGTTACTCGTCGGAGTACAATGAGCAGTTCTTC. It codes for CASSYSSEYNEQFF.

The DNA of the CDR3 is TGTGCCAGCAGTGCAGGGACAGGGAACACTGAAGCTTTCTTT. Its protein is CASSAGTGNTEAFF. V and J are TRBV6-1 and TRBJ1-1, with TRBD1 identical over 8 bases. With V trimmed by 4 bases and J by 1 base, 2 bases remained unmatched. The CDR3 is 14 residues long. Germline V gives CDR1 MNHNS, CDR2 SASEGT.

The chain combines TRBV27 with TRBJ1-4, with a tentative D call TRBD1 (5 bases). Germline CDR1 MNHEY, CDR2 SMNVEV (reference sequence). This CDR3 contains 12 residues. V was clipped by 5 bases and J by 10 bases, with 11 bases between them. The CDR3 sequence is CASSDSGRKLFF. The CDR3 DNA reads as TGTGCCAGCAGTGACTCAGGGAGAAAACTGTTTTTT.